This TCR beta chain is drawn from a study of shared clonotypes between healthy human individuals. The assay was run at deep level. The assay was immunoSEQ multiplex PCR, and TCRdb's table has in-frame clones only and misses some. The top ten hold approximately 24% of the sample, which has more than 600,000 clones, 90% to 95% seen once. Findings and caveats of the study: Richness estimates generally favored naive over memory subsets.

V lost 2 bases and J lost 6; bases outside the gene matches: 10. The CDR3 covers 18 residues. Germline V gene data show CDR1 as WSHSY and CDR2 as SAAADI. Naive CD8 isolation took CD45RO-negative cells positively selected for CCR7 and excluded terminally differentiated effector memory CD45RA+ cells. As regards this clone: Its antigen remains unknown.

What was sequenced was naive CD8+ T cells sorted from blood. This sequence joins TRBV10-2 and TRBJ2-2; 12 nucleotides align to TRBD2. The receptor comes from a young man in good health. The chain's CDR3 is CASSEPRLAGALSGELFF. CDR3 coding DNA: TGCGCCAGCAGTGAGCCGAGACTAGCGGGAGCTCTATCCGGGGAGCTGTTTTTT.